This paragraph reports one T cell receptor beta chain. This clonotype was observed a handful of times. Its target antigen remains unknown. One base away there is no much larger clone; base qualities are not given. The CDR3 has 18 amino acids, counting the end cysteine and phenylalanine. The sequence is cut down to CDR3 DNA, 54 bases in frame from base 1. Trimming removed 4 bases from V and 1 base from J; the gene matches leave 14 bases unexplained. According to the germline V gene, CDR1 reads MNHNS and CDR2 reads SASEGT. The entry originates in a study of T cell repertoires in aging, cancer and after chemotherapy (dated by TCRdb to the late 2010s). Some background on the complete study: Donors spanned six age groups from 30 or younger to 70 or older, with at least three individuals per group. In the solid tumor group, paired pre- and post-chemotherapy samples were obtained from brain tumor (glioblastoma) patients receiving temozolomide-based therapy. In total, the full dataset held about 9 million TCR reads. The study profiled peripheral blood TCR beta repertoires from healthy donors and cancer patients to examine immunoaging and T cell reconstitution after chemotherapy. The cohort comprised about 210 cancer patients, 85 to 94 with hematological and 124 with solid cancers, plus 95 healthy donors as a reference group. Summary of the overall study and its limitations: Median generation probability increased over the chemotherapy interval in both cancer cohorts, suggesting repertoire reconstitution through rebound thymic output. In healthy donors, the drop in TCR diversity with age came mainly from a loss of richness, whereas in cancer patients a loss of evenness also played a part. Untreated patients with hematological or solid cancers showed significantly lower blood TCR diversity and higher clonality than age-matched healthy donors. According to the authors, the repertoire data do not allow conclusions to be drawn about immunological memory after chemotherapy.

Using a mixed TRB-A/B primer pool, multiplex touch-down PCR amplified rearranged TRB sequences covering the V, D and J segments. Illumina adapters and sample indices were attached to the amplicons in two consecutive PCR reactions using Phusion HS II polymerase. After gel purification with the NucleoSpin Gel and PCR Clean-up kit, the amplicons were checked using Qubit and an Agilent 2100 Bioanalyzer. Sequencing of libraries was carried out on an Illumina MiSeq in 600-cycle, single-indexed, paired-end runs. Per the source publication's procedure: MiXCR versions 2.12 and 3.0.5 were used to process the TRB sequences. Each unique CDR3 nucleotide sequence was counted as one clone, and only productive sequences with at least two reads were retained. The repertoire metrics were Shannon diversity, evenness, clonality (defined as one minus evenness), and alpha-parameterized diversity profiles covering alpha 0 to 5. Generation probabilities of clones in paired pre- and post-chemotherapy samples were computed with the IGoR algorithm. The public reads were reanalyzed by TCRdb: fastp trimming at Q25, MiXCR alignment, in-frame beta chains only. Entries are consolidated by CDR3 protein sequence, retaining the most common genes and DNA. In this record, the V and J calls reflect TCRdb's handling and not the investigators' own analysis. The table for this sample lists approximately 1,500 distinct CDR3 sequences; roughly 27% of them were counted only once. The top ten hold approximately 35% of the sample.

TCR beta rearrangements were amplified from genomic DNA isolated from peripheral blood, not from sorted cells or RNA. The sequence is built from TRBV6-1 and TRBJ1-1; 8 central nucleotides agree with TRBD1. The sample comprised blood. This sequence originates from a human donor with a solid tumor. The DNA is TGTGCCAGCAGTGCGGGAGGAGGACAGGGCCTCGAGAACACTGAAGCTTTCTTT. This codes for CASSAGGGQGLENTEAFF.